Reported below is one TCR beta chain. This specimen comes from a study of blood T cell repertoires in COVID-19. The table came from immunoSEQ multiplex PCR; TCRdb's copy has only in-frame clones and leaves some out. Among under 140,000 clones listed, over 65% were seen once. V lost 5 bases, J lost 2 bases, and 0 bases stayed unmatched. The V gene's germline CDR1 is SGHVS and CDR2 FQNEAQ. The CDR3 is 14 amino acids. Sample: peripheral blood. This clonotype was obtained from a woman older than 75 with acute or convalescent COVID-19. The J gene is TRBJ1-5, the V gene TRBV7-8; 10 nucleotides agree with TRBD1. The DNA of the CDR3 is TGTGCCAGCAGCGGGACAGGGGGCAATCAGCCCCAGCATTTT. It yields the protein CASSGTGGNQPQHF.